Below, 18 T cell receptor beta chains from the same sample are listed, as sequenced in a study of cytotoxic CD8 clonotypes in ibrutinib-treated CLL (dated by TCRdb to the early 2020s). Libraries were built with the immunoSEQ multiplex PCR assay. Held by TCRdb, this immuneACCESS table contains in-frame sequences only and omits some clones. Under half of the omission traces to an unresolved V gene where checked; the cause of the rest is unknown. This sample comprises under 300,000 clones, around 69% of them detected only once. The ten largest clones take up about 5.3% of the sample. Taken with the paper, the label for time point translates to: progressive disease on ibrutinib. Sequenced here: PBMCs, sampled at disease progression, from a patient treated with ibrutinib. Receptor source: a human donor with chronic lymphocytic leukemia.

The chain links TRBV5-1 to TRBJ1-3, with TRBD1 matching over 8 bases. Per the germline V gene, CDR1 is SGHRS and CDR2 is YFSETQ. The CDR3 is 17 residues long. V gave up 4 bases and J gave up 0 bases; unmatched junction bases: 9. This chain's CDR3 is CASSRGTGAISGNTIYF. In DNA form, the CDR3 reads TGCGCCAGCAGCAGAGGGACAGGTGCAATCTCTGGAAACACCATATATTTT.

As DNA, the CDR3 is TGTGCCAGCAGCCCCGGGACTAGCGAATACAATGAGCAGTTCTTC. It encodes CASSPGTSEYNEQFF. The V call is TRBV5-4, the J call TRBJ2-1, with TRBD2 matching 10 bases. This CDR3 region has 15 residues. Germline V gene data show CDR1 as SGHNT and CDR2 as YYREEE (reference sequence). Unmatched junction bases numbered 5, after V lost 4 bases and J lost 4 bases. Complete variable domain (other parts from reference TRBV5-4 and TRBJ2-1): ETGVTQSPTHLIKTRGQQVTLRCSSQSGHNTVSWYQQALGQGPQFIFQYYREEENGRGNFPPRFSGLQFPNYSSELNVNALELDDSALYLCASSPGTSEYNEQFFGPGTRLTVL.

The V and J genes are TRBV5-5 and TRBJ2-1; D not resolved. The CDR3 runs 12 residues. Germline lookup yields CDR1 SGHKS and CDR2 YYEKEE (reference sequence). Trimming took 4 bases from V and 5 from J, leaving 7 bases between them. CDR3 residues: CASSGQNNEQFF. The CDR3 DNA reads as TGTGCCAGCAGCGGGCAGAACAATGAGCAGTTCTTC.

For the CDR3, the DNA is TGTGCCAGCATAGCGGGAGGTCCATACAATGAGCAGTTCTTC. Protein sequence: CASIAGGPYNEQFF. The chain has TRBV2 and TRBJ2-1; 10 positions agree with TRBD2. Germline CDR1 SNHLY, CDR2 FYNNEI. This CDR3 spans 14 amino acids. The V gene end was trimmed by 7 bases and the J gene end by 4 bases; junction bases not matched to a gene: 4.

This clone was seen only once. This chain connects TRBV4-1 to TRBJ2-7; TRBD1 might be the D (6 bases). This CDR3 is 16 amino acids long. Germline-derived CDR1 and CDR2 are MGHRA and YSYEKL. Trimming removed 4 bases from V and 2 bases from J, with 18 bases in between. The CDR3 loop is CASSPHLAGETYEQYF. CDR3 in DNA: TGCGCCAGCAGCCCCCACCTGGCAGGGGAAACCTACGAGCAGTACTTC.

This sequence joins TRBV4-1 and TRBJ1-2; no reliable D call. V lost 3 bases, J lost 8 bases, and 13 bases lay in between. Germline V lookup: CDR1 MGHRA, CDR2 YSYEKL. The CDR3 is 13 residues long. The CDR3 region is CASSHLGGPGYTF. For the CDR3, the DNA is TGCGCCAGCAGCCACCTTGGAGGGCCCGGCTACACCTTC.

J is TRBJ1-3 and V is TRBV25-1; no firm D call. The ends were cut back, 2 bases at V and 4 bases at J, with 12 bases in the middle. The CDR3 extends over 15 amino acids. Looked up from germline, CDR1 is MGHDK and CDR2 is SYGVNS. The CDR3 loop reads CASSERWVSGNTIYF. Written as DNA, the CDR3 is TGTGCCAGCAGTGAACGGTGGGTGTCGGGAAACACCATATATTTT.

The CDR3 nucleotides read TGTGCCAGCAGCAATTCCCCGACGTACGGGCGTTCGGATACGCAGTATTTT. Translated, it gives CASSNSPTYGRSDTQYF. J is TRBJ2-3 and V is TRBV9; D remains ambiguous. Germline V gene sequence: CDR1 SGDLS, CDR2 YYNGEE. V was clipped by 4 bases and J by 6 bases, with 24 bases between them. This CDR3 has 17 amino acids.

The CDR3 sequence is CASGTGLFGTQYF. Written as DNA, the CDR3 is TGTGCCAGCGGAACAGGGTTGTTCGGGACCCAGTACTTC. The J gene is TRBJ2-5, the V gene TRBV2, with TRBD1 as a possible D gene (6 bases). V lost 8 bases and J lost 7, with 17 bases in between. Germline V gene sequence: CDR1 SNHLY, CDR2 FYNNEI. This CDR3 region has 13 residues. The full variable domain, in which reference TRBV2 and TRBJ2-5 provide the parts outside the CDR3, is EPEVTQTPSHQVTQMGQEVILRCVPISNHLYFYWYRQILGQKVEFLVSFYNNEISEKSEIFDDQFSVERPDGSNFTLKIRSTKLEDSAMYFCASGTGLFGTQYFGPGTRLLVL.

This chain links TRBV18 with TRBJ2-1, with TRBD2 matching 10 bases. V was pared by 4 bases and J by 7 bases, with 7 bases of the junction left unmatched. The CDR3 has 15 amino acids. Germline values: CDR1 KGHSH, CDR2 LQKENI. CDR3 residues: CASSLIAGGTNEQFF. The CDR3 region has the DNA TGTGCCAGCTCACTTATAGCGGGAGGCACAAATGAGCAGTTCTTC.

The V gene is TRBV7-6, the J gene TRBJ2-1, with D perhaps being TRBD1 or TRBD2 (5 bases each). The CDR3 has 12 residues. Germline V gene sequence: CDR1 SGHVS, CDR2 FNYEAQ. Trimming removed 6 bases at V and 7 bases at J, with 10 bases between. CDR3 DNA sequence: TGTGCCAGCAGTAGAGGGGTTAATGAGCAGTTCTTC. It encodes CASSRGVNEQFF.

This clone was observed a single time. Possible read error: a much larger clone is one base away. The gene calls are TRBV21-1 and TRBJ2-7. TRBV21-1 is reported as a pseudogene. The CDR3 totals 10 residues. CDR3: CASSNYEQYF. The CDR3 bases are TGTGCCAGCAGCAACTACGAGCAGTACTTC.

The chain combines TRBV7-9 with TRBJ2-3; TRBD1 matches 7 bases. The CDR3 totals 16 residues. V shed 3 bases and J 4 bases; nucleotides not matched to a gene: 10. CDR1 is SEHNR, CDR2 FQNEAQ, per germline (reference sequence). The CDR3 here is CASSFMKTGRADTQYF. The CDR3 DNA is TGTGCCAGCAGCTTTATGAAGACAGGGCGCGCAGATACGCAGTATTTT.

The chain has TRBV7-9 and TRBJ2-2; 9 positions match TRBD1. With 3 bases clipped from V and 6 bases from J, the junction kept 8 bases outside the gene matches. The CDR3 has 16 amino acids. CDR1 and CDR2 from the germline V gene are SEHNR and FQNEAQ (reference sequence). The CDR3 region has the DNA TGTGCCAGCAGCTTTATCGGACAGGGGATGGCCGGGGAGCTGTTTTTT. This gives the protein CASSFIGQGMAGELFF.

A few counts support this clone. The V call is TRBV29-1, the J call TRBJ1-1, with TRBD1 identical over 7 bases. V was clipped by 4 bases and J by 1 base; unmatched bases: 12. Germline-derived CDR1 and CDR2 are SQVTM and ANQGSEA. This CDR3 contains 16 residues. CDR3 in amino acids: CSVGSPRGAKNTEAFF. CDR3 nucleotides: TGCAGCGTTGGATCCCCCAGGGGGGCTAAGAACACTGAAGCTTTCTTT.

J is TRBJ2-1 and V is TRBV5-8; D might be TRBD1 or TRBD2, each matching 5 bases. With 5 bases removed from V and 4 bases from J, the gap between germline ends came to 16 bases. This CDR3 is 15 amino acids long. CDR1 and CDR2 (germline): SGHTS, YDEGEE. The CDR3 loop is CASSGVGTEYNEQFF. The CDR3 bases are TGTGCCAGCAGTGGGGTAGGGACCGAGTACAATGAGCAGTTCTTC.

The gene calls are TRBV4-1 and TRBJ2-4; D is possibly TRBD1 (5 bases). This CDR3 contains 14 residues. Per the germline V gene, CDR1 is MGHRA and CDR2 is YSYEKL. Trimming stripped 4 bases from V and 8 bases from J, with 15 bases between. CDR3 nucleotides: TGCGCCAGCAGCCTAGGGGAATACTCCGACATTCAGTACTTC. Its translation is CASSLGEYSDIQYF.

The chain employs TRBV9 and TRBJ1-6; 7 bases are shared with TRBD1. J gave up 4 bases and V 4 bases, and 8 bases lay outside the gene matches. The V gene's germline CDR1 is SGDLS and CDR2 YYNGEE. The CDR3 covers 16 residues. The CDR3 DNA reads as TGTGCCAGCAGCTCAAATAAACAGGGGTATAATTCACCCCTCCACTTT. Translating gives CASSSNKQGYNSPLHF.